These 23 T cell receptor beta chains were sequenced from one sample in a study of blood T cell repertoires in COVID-19. TCRdb keeps only in-frame clones here, not all; method: immunoSEQ multiplex PCR. Of roughly 69,000 clones listed, around 85% were seen once; the top ten hold 8.5% to 10%. The specimen was peripheral blood. The receptors come from a woman aged 45-59 years with acute or convalescent COVID-19.

The chain is built from TRBV7-9 and TRBJ1-4, with 8 bases aligning to TRBD1. This CDR3 is built from 13 residues. V shed 6 bases, J shed 6 bases, and the junction held 3 bases outside the gene matches. CDR1 is SEHNR, CDR2 FQNEAQ, per germline (reference sequence). The DNA for the CDR3 is TGTGCCAGCAGAACGACAGGGGATGAAAAACTGTTTTTT. Its protein is CASRTTGDEKLFF. Combining the CDR3 with reference TRBV7-9 and TRBJ1-4 gives the whole variable domain DTGVSQNPRHKITKRGQNVTFRCDPISEHNRLYWYRQTLGQGPEFLTYFQNEAQLEKSRLLSDRFSAERPKGSFSTLEIQRTEQGDSAMYLCASRTTGDEKLFFGSGTQLSVL.

This clone was seen a few times. This rearrangement joins TRBV19 to TRBJ1-1; weak D call: TRBD1 (6 bases). The CDR3 loop spans 14 amino acids. CDR1 is LNHDA and CDR2 is SQIVND in the germline V gene (reference sequence). V gave up 2 bases and J gave up 0 bases, with 7 bases separating them. The CDR3 is CASSIRTVNTEAFF. The DNA of the CDR3 is TGTGCCAGTAGTATAAGGACAGTGAACACTGAAGCTTTCTTT.

The CDR3 nucleotides are TGTGCCAGTAGTACGGGACAGGTTGTGCCTGAAGCTTTCTTT. Its protein product is CASSTGQVVPEAFF. The J gene is TRBJ1-1, the V gene TRBV19, with 8 bases fitting TRBD1. CDR3 length: 14 residues. Germline CDR1 and CDR2: LNHDA and SQIVND (reference sequence). V shed 4 bases, J shed 6 bases, and the junction held 7 bases outside the gene matches.

This chain joins TRBV18 and TRBJ2-7; 8 nucleotides align to TRBD1. This CDR3 has 14 amino acids. Germline lookup yields CDR1 KGHSH and CDR2 LQKENI. V gave up 3 bases and J gave up 4 bases; unmatched junction bases: 5. Here the CDR3 reads CASSPGQVGYEQYF. The CDR3 DNA follows: TGTGCCAGCTCACCGGGACAGGTCGGTTACGAGCAGTACTTC.

This clone was counted a few times. The genes are TRBV5-1 and TRBJ2-1, with a possible D match to TRBD2 (5 bases). V was clipped by 0 bases and J by 9 bases, with 10 bases between them. The CDR3 sequence is 13 residues long. Germline CDR1 is SGHRS and CDR2 is YFSETQ. CDR3 region: CASSLAGVTEQFF. The DNA of the CDR3 is TGCGCCAGCAGCTTGGCCGGGGTTACTGAGCAGTTCTTC.

The gene calls are TRBV14 and TRBJ1-1, with no clear D. Trimming removed 2 bases at V and 1 base at J, with 14 bases between. Germline V lookup: CDR1 SGHDN, CDR2 FVKESK. The CDR3 has 16 residues. The CDR3 DNA sequence: TGTGCCAGCAGCCAACGGGATCGGGCACGGAACACTGAAGCTTTCTTT. It codes for CASSQRDRARNTEAFF. Filled out from reference TRBV14 and TRBJ1-1, the complete variable domain reads EAGVTQFPSHSVIEKGQTVTLRCDPISGHDNLYWYRRVMGKEIKFLLHFVKESKQDESGMPNNRFLAERTGGTYSTLKVQPAELEDSGVYFCASSQRDRARNTEAFFGQGTRLTVV.

The chain joins TRBV6-1 to TRBJ2-5; D unclear. The germline gives CDR1 MNHNS, CDR2 SASEGT. The CDR3 covers 13 residues. Trimming removed 2 bases from V and 7 bases from J, with 11 bases in between. The CDR3 loop is CASSEQRRGTQYF. CDR3 bases: TGTGCCAGCAGTGAACAAAGGAGAGGGACCCAGTACTTC.

DNA for the CDR3: TGTGCCAGCAGCCTTAAATCTGGGCGGGAGTCCACCTACGAGCAGTACTTC. Protein sequence: CASSLKSGRESTYEQYF. The V and J genes are TRBV4-2 and TRBJ2-7, with 7 positions matching TRBD2. V lost 4 bases, J lost 2 bases, and 14 bases stayed unmatched. Looked up from germline, CDR1 is LGHNA and CDR2 is YNFKEQ. This CDR3 has 17 residues.

To note about this clone: Other DNA sequences within the sample encode an identical CDR3. The J gene is TRBJ2-3, the V gene TRBV7-2; no definite D call. Germline loops: CDR1 SGHTA, CDR2 FQGNSA. Trimming took off 1 base at V and 5 bases at J, with 7 bases between the two ends. The CDR3 runs to 13 residues. The CDR3 DNA reads TGTGCCAGCAGCTTAGAGAGAGAAGATACGCAGTATTTT. It translates to CASSLEREDTQYF.

This chain joins TRBV7-9 and TRBJ2-7; tentative D call: TRBD1 (5 bases). The V and J ends lost 8 bases and 5 bases respectively, with 10 bases between them. The CDR3 contains 11 residues. Germline assignment: CDR1 SEHNR and CDR2 FQNEAQ (reference sequence). The CDR3 loop is CASGAAHEQYF. As DNA, the CDR3 is TGTGCCAGCGGGGCCGCACACGAGCAGTACTTC.

This clone has just one count. V and J are TRBV7-9 and TRBJ1-6; D is uncertain. Trimming removed 2 bases from V and 7 bases from J, with 9 bases in between. CDR1 is SEHNR and CDR2 is FQNEAQ in the germline V gene (reference sequence). The CDR3 is made up of 14 amino acids. CDR3 loop: CASSLMAGNSPLHF. The CDR3 region has the DNA TGTGCCAGCAGCTTAATGGCAGGCAATTCACCCCTCCACTTT.

V usage is TRBV28 and J usage is TRBJ2-7; D perhaps matches TRBD2 (5 bases). The germline V gene has CDR1 MDHEN and CDR2 SYDVKM. This CDR3 has 12 amino acids. The germline V and J ends were trimmed by 10 bases and 2 bases, with 12 bases remaining between them. CDR3 nucleotides: TGTGCCACCACGGACTTTACCTACGAGCAGTACTTC. Its protein product is CATTDFTYEQYF.

The chain joins TRBV30 to TRBJ2-2; D is ambiguous. Looked up from germline, CDR1 is GTSNPN and CDR2 is SVGIG (reference sequence). V was clipped by 4 bases and J by 2 bases, with 11 bases between them. This CDR3 region has 14 residues. CDR3 sequence: CAWIYSGNTGELFF. The CDR3 coding sequence is TGTGCCTGGATCTACTCAGGAAACACCGGGGAGCTGTTTTTT.

The rearrangement joins TRBV3-1 (or the pseudogene TRBV3-2) to TRBJ1-1; D unclear. CDR3 length: 11 amino acids. Germline V gene sequence: CDR1 LGHDT, CDR2 YNNKEL (reference sequence). The V end was cut by 3 bases, the J end by 11 bases, with 10 bases between. The CDR3 bases are TGTGCCAGCAGCCACTCCCGGGAGGCTTTCTTT. It specifies CASSHSREAFF.

The V and J genes are TRBV10-2 and TRBJ2-2, with a weak D call TRBD1 (5 bases). Between the trimmed V and J ends, which lost 7 bases and 6 bases, there was a span of 12 bases. Looked up from germline, CDR1 is WSHSY and CDR2 is SAAADI. The length of the CDR3 is 13 residues. CDR3 region: CASNLRVAGELFF. The CDR3 region has the DNA TGCGCCAGCAACCTCAGGGTCGCCGGGGAGCTGTTTTTT.

This chain uses TRBV6-2 or TRBV6-3 with TRBJ2-1; unclear D gene. Trimming removed 4 bases at V and 1 base at J, with 14 bases between. The germline gives CDR1 MNHEY, CDR2 SVGEGT. This CDR3 is 16 amino acids long. The CDR3 reads CASSSPRQISYNEQFF. Here the CDR3 DNA reads TGTGCCAGCAGTTCCCCTCGCCAGATATCCTACAATGAGCAGTTCTTC.

In its sample, this clone was seen once. The chain employs TRBV28 and TRBJ2-7; perhaps TRBD2 as D (6 bases). Germline-derived CDR1 and CDR2 are MDHEN and SYDVKM. V shed 5 bases and J shed 6 bases, with 11 bases lying between them. The CDR3 has 12 amino acids. CDR3 coding DNA: TGTGCCAGCAGTCGACTGGGACTCGAGCAGTACTTC. Residues: CASSRLGLEQYF.

This clone was detected a few times. The rearrangement uses TRBV27 and TRBJ1-1, with TRBD1 identical over 10 bases. Per the germline V gene, CDR1 is MNHEY and CDR2 is SMNVEV (reference sequence). The CDR3 has 16 residues. The V gene end was trimmed by 6 bases and the J gene end by 6 bases; junction bases not matched to a gene: 13. The CDR3 DNA reads TGTGCCAGCAGGAATCCGGGACAGGGGTTATACGCTGAAGCTTTCTTT. Translation: CASRNPGQGLYAEAFF.

This sequence joins TRBV5-6 and TRBJ1-5; the match to TRBD1 covers 7 bases. This CDR3 comprises 15 residues. V was clipped by 0 bases and J by 3 bases; unmatched bases: 3. Germline V gene lookup returns CDR1 SGHDT and CDR2 YYEEEE. The CDR3 is CASSLVGGHNQPQHF. The CDR3 DNA sequence: TGTGCCAGCAGCTTGGTAGGGGGCCACAATCAGCCCCAGCATTTT.

The chain links TRBV5-1 to TRBJ2-7; 8 bases match TRBD1. The V gene's germline CDR1 is SGHRS and CDR2 YFSETQ. V was clipped by 0 bases and J by 4 bases; unmatched bases: 12. The CDR3 is made up of 17 amino acids. DNA of the CDR3: TGCGCCAGCAGCTTGGGTCCAGGGGGCAGAAGGGAATACGAGCAGTACTTC. It specifies CASSLGPGGRREYEQYF.

The chain employs TRBV3-1 (or the pseudogene TRBV3-2) and TRBJ2-1; 11 nucleotides align to TRBD2. The CDR3 loop spans 15 amino acids. Trimming cost V 6 bases and J 5 bases; bases outside gene matches: 6. The V gene's germline CDR1 is LGHDT and CDR2 YNNKEL (reference sequence). CDR3 loop: CASRYGTSGNNEQFF. CDR3 sequence (DNA): TGTGCCAGCAGATACGGGACTAGCGGAAACAATGAGCAGTTCTTC.

The chain combines TRBV30 with TRBJ1-6, with D possibly matching TRBD1 (6 bases). Germline V lookup: CDR1 GTSNPN, CDR2 SVGIG (reference sequence). The CDR3 length is 16 residues. V lost 2 bases and J 5 bases, leaving 16 bases between the germline ends. DNA for the CDR3: TGTGCCTGGAGTATCGCGGGGGCGCTAAATAATTCACCCCTCCACTTT. This encodes CAWSIAGALNNSPLHF.

The chain joins TRBV9 to TRBJ2-3; 8 bases are a match to TRBD2. CDR3 length: 20 residues. In germline, CDR1 is SGDLS, CDR2 YYNGEE. Losses at the gene ends were 0 bases for V and 5 bases for J; bases not matched to a gene: 20. CDR3 DNA sequence: TGTGCCAGCAGCGTAGACTTTACCGGTGGTTGGCGGGAGGATGGAGATACGCAGTATTTT. Amino acids: CASSVDFTGGWREDGDTQYF.